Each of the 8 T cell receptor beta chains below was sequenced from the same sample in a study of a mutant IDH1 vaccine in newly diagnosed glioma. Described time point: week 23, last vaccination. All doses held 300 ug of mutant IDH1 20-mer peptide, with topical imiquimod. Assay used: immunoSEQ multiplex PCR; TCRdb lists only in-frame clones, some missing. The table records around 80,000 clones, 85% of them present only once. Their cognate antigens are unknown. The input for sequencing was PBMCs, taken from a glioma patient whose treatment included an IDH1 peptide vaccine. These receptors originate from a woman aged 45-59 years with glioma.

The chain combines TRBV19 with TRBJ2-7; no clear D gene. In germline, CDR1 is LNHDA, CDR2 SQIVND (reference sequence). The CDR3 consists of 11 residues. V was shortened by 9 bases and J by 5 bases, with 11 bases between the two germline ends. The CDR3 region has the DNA TGTGCCAGCGGACGGGCCCACGAGCAGTACTTC. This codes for CASGRAHEQYF.

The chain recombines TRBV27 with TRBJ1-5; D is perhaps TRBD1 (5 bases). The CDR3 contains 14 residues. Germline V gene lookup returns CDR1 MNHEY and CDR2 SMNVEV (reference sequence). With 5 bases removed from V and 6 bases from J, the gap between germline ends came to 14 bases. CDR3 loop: CASSNLGGGQPQHF. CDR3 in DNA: TGTGCCAGCAGTAACCTAGGTGGGGGTCAGCCCCAGCATTTT.

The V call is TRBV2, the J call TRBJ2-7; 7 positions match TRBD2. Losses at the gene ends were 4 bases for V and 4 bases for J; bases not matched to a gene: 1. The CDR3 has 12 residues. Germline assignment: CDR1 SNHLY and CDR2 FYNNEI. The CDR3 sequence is CASSAGGYEQYF. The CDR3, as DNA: TGTGCCAGCAGTGCGGGGGGTTACGAGCAGTACTTC. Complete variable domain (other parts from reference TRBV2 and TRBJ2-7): EPEVTQTPSHQVTQMGQEVILRCVPISNHLYFYWYRQILGQKVEFLVSFYNNEISEKSEIFDDQFSVERPDGSNFTLKIRSTKLEDSAMYFCASSAGGYEQYFGPGTRLTVT.

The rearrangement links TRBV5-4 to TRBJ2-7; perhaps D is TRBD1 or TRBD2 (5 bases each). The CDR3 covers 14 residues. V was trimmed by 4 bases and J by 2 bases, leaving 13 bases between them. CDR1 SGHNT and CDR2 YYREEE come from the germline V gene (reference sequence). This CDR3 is CASSTGGVAYEQYF. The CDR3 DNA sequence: TGTGCCAGCAGCACTGGGGGAGTAGCCTACGAGCAGTACTTC.

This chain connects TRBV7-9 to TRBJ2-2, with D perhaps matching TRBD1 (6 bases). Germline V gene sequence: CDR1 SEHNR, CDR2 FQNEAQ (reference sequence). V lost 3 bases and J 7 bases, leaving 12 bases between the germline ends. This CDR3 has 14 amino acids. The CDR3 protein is CASSFIQGSGELFF. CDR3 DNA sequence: TGTGCCAGCAGCTTTATACAGGGAAGCGGGGAGCTGTTTTTT.

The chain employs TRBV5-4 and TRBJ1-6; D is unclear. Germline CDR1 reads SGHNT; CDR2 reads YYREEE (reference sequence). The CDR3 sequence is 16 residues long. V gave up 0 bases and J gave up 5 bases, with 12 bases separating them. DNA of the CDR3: TGTGCCAGCAGCTTGGCGGCAGGAGAAAATAATTCACCCCTCCACTTT. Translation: CASSLAAGENNSPLHF.

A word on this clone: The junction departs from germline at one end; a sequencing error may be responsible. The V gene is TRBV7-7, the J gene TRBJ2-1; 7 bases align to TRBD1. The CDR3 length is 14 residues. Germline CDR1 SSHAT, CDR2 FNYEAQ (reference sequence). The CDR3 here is CASSRGGIGVEQFF. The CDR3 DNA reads TGTGCTAGCAGCAGAGGGGGCATAGGGGTTGAGCAGTTCTTC.

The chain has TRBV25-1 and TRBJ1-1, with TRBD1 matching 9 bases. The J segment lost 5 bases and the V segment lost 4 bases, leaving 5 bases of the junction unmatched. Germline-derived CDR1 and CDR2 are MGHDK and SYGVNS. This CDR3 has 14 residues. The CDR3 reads CASSARQGGTEAFF. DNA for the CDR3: TGTGCCAGCAGTGCCCGACAGGGGGGGACTGAAGCTTTCTTT.